The T cell receptor (beta chain) described here comes from a study of cytomegalovirus exposure and HLA in healthy donors. The ends were cut back, 5 bases at V and 3 bases at J, with 24 bases in the middle. CDR1 is ENHRY, CDR2 SYGVKD, per germline. The CDR3 is made up of 18 amino acids. Primers: 60 Vbeta forward and 13 Jbeta reverse. The data were produced by immunoSEQ multiplex PCR, yet TCRdb's version contains in-frame clones alone and is incomplete. Here the sample spans 100,000 or so clones, about 75% being singletons. This chain uses TRBV10-3 with TRBJ2-3, with a weak D call TRBD1 (7 bases). The clonotype comes from a woman under 30 in good health and CMV-seropositive. The sequenced material came from PBMCs. The CDR3, as DNA: TGTGCCATCAGTCCAGTCCTGACGGAGGGGGCTTGGACAGATACGCAGTATTTT. This gives the protein CAISPVLTEGAWTDTQYF.